The present T cell receptor (beta chain) was sequenced within a study of blood T cell repertoires in COVID-19. As for the study in general: T cells, B-cell-depleted T cells, or PBMCs provided the cDNA or gDNA that served as material.

Original processing methods: Scientists estimated how many nucleated cells there were by amplifying reference gene primers. The table came from immunoSEQ multiplex PCR; TCRdb's copy has only in-frame clones and leaves some out. V and J calls and clone size are those listed in that table; D and trimming were worked out from the DNA. The repertoire holds 250,000 to 350,000 clones, with 85% to 90% as singletons. The V gene end was trimmed by 5 bases and the J gene end by 3 bases; junction bases not matched to a gene: 6. The germline V gene encodes CDR1 MNHEY and CDR2 SMNVEV (reference sequence). The CDR3 is 14 amino acids.

The source of this sequence is a man aged 25 to 45 with acute or convalescent COVID-19. Sequenced input: peripheral blood. This rearrangement joins TRBV27 to TRBJ2-5; 7 bases map to TRBD2. CDR3 in amino acids: CASSEGLREETQYF. DNA for the CDR3: TGTGCCAGCAGTGAGGGACTACGGGAAGAGACCCAGTACTTC.